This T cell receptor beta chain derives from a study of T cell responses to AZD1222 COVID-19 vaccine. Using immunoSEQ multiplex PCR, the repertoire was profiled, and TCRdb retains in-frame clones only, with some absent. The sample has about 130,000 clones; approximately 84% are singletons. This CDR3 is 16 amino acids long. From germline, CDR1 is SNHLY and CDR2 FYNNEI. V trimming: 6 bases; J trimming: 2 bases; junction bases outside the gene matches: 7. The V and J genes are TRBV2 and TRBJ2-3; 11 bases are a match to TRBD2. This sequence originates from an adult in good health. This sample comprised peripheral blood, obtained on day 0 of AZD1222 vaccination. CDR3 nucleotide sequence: TGTGCCAGCAGATTAGCGGGGGGGGACTACACAGATACGCAGTATTTT. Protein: CASRLAGGDYTDTQYF. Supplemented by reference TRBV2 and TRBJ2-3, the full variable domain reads EPEVTQTPSHQVTQMGQEVILRCVPISNHLYFYWYRQILGQKVEFLVSFYNNEISEKSEIFDDQFSVERPDGSNFTLKIRSTKLEDSAMYFCASRLAGGDYTDTQYFGPGTRLTVL.